These 28 T cell receptor beta chains were sequenced from one sample in a study of cytomegalovirus exposure and HLA in healthy donors. PCR used 60 Vbeta primers and 13 Jbeta primers. Measured with immunoSEQ multiplex PCR; TCRdb has only the in-frame clones, and not every one. The repertoire holds around 130,000 clones, with 77% as singletons. The source material was PBMCs. The receptor set was obtained from a man aged 18 to 30 in good health and CMV-seropositive.

The chain is built from TRBV5-1 and TRBJ2-1, with 10 bases identical to TRBD2. CDR1 and CDR2 from the germline V gene are SGHRS and YFSETQ. CDR3 length: 15 residues. J gave up 3 bases and V 2 bases, and 2 bases lay outside the gene matches. CDR3 sequence: CASSFGLADYNEQFF. The DNA for the CDR3 is TGCGCCAGCAGCTTTGGACTAGCGGACTACAATGAGCAGTTCTTC.

The chain joins TRBV13 to TRBJ1-3; D may be TRBD1 (6 bases). Trimming pared 8 bases from V and 0 bases from J, leaving 14 bases between. There are 15 residues in the CDR3. CDR1 and CDR2 (germline): PRHDT, FYEKMQ (reference sequence). The CDR3 is CASAPGVASGNTIYF. The DNA for the CDR3 is TGTGCCAGCGCGCCAGGGGTTGCCTCTGGAAACACCATATATTTT.

The genes are TRBV2 and TRBJ1-6, with 10 bases lining up with TRBD1. This CDR3 spans 14 amino acids. Germline V gene data show CDR1 as SNHLY and CDR2 as FYNNEI. J was trimmed by 6 bases and V by 6 bases; bases with no gene match: 2. CDR3 sequence: CASRRDRGNSPLHF. The DNA for the CDR3 is TGTGCCAGCAGGAGGGACAGGGGTAATTCACCCCTCCACTTT.

A few counts support this clone. This chain joins TRBV30 and TRBJ1-3; D is possibly TRBD1 (5 bases). Germline CDR1 reads GTSNPN; CDR2 reads SVGIG (reference sequence). The CDR3 extends over 16 amino acids. Trimming removed 5 bases at V and 0 bases at J, with 17 bases between. CDR3 region: CAWALEDRPSGNTIYF. DNA of the CDR3: TGTGCCTGGGCCCTAGAAGACAGACCCTCTGGAAACACCATATATTTT.

The rearrangement uses TRBV5-6 and TRBJ1-2; D is perhaps TRBD1 (6 bases). The germline V gene encodes CDR1 SGHDT and CDR2 YYEEEE. This CDR3 spans 13 amino acids. Trimming took off 6 bases at V and 4 bases at J, with 13 bases between the two ends. CDR3 coding DNA: TGTGCCAGCACCCAAACAGGGTCCTATGGCTACACCTTC. This sequence encodes CASTQTGSYGYTF.

This chain joins TRBV13 and TRBJ2-2; D unclear. The CDR3 loop spans 17 amino acids. Germline assignment: CDR1 PRHDT and CDR2 FYEKMQ (reference sequence). V was trimmed by 0 bases and J by 2 bases, leaving 13 bases between them. CDR3 amino acids: CASSLGSLALNTGELFF. CDR3 nucleotides: TGTGCCAGCAGCTTAGGTTCGCTCGCACTAAACACCGGGGAGCTGTTTTTT.

The V and J genes are TRBV9 and TRBJ2-1; possibly TRBD2 for D (7 bases). In germline, CDR1 is SGDLS, CDR2 YYNGEE. V was cut by 3 bases and J by 6 bases, with 10 bases left in between. This CDR3 comprises 13 residues. CDR3 DNA sequence: TGTGCCAGCAGCGAGGGGGGGTCCAATGAGCAGTTCTTC. The encoded protein is CASSEGGSNEQFF.

As to this clone: One end of the junction varies from germline; a read error may be responsible. The chain is built from TRBV7-7 and TRBJ1-4; D remains ambiguous. The germline CDR1 and CDR2 sequences are SSHAT and FNYEAQ (reference sequence). This CDR3 is built from 13 residues. The CDR3 region is CASSSGLDEKLFF. The CDR3 bases are TGTGCTAGCAGCTCCGGTCTGGATGAAAAACTGTTTTTT.

The V call is TRBV2, the J call TRBJ2-5; tentative D call: TRBD2 (5 bases). The assigned J gene may be wrong: the sequence end matches TRBJ2-7 better. This CDR3 has 15 amino acids. Germline CDR1 SNHLY, CDR2 FYNNEI. Here the CDR3 reads CASSVSGNPPYEQYF. The CDR3, as DNA: TGTGCCAGCAGTGTTTCGGGAAATCCCCCCTACGAGCAGTACTTC.

The V and J genes are TRBV9 and TRBJ2-1; TRBD2 aligns across 16 bases. Looked up from germline, CDR1 is SGDLS and CDR2 is YYNGEE. V was clipped by 4 bases and J by 6 bases; unmatched bases: 13. There are 19 residues in the CDR3. The CDR3 DNA reads TGTGCCAGCAGCAGACAGGGACTAGCGGGGGGGAACTCTGGCAATGAGCAGTTCTTC. It specifies CASSRQGLAGGNSGNEQFF.

This clone was found once. The rearrangement uses TRBV28 and TRBJ1-5, with TRBD1 as a possible D gene (5 bases). V lost 2 bases, J lost 5 bases, and 13 bases lay in between. CDR1 and CDR2 (germline): MDHEN, SYDVKM. This CDR3 comprises 15 residues. CDR3 DNA: TGTGCCAGCAGTTTACGGGGGGAAGTGGATCAGCCCCAGCATTTT. Its protein is CASSLRGEVDQPQHF.

In the case of this clone: Different DNA sequences within this sample yield the same CDR3. The chain has TRBV27 and TRBJ1-1; D remains unclear. CDR1 is MNHEY and CDR2 is SMNVEV in the germline V gene (reference sequence). Trimming left V 6 bases short and J 5 bases short, with 10 bases between. This CDR3 comprises 12 residues. This CDR3 reads CASSKSGTEAFF. The CDR3 DNA reads TGTGCCAGCAGCAAATCGGGAACTGAAGCTTTCTTT.

V gene TRBV11-2 combines with J gene TRBJ2-5; TRBD2 matches 10 bases. The CDR3 consists of 18 residues. J gave up 1 base and V 1 base, and 9 bases lay outside the gene matches. CDR1 is SGHAT, CDR2 FQNNGV, per germline. CDR3 coding DNA: TGTGCCAGCAGCTTAGTCTACAGGTCTAGCGGGGGCCAAGAGACCCAGTACTTC. Amino acids: CASSLVYRSSGGQETQYF.

The J gene is TRBJ1-5, the V gene TRBV7-6; D is unresolved. CDR3 length: 15 amino acids. V was trimmed by 1 base and J by 1 base, leaving 8 bases between them. Germline V gives CDR1 SGHVS, CDR2 FNYEAQ. CDR3 nucleotide sequence: TGTGCCAGCAGCTTAGGCGGGTTGAGCAATCAGCCCCAGCATTTT. The encoded protein is CASSLGGLSNQPQHF.

The V and J genes are TRBV18 and TRBJ2-3; D might be TRBD1 (5 bases). The germline V gene has CDR1 KGHSH and CDR2 LQKENI. The V end lost 1 base, the J end lost 3 bases, and 8 bases lay between the germline ends. CDR3 size: 14 residues. The CDR3 DNA reads TGTGCCAGCTCACCACGGCAGGGAACAGATACGCAGTATTTT. Its protein product is CASSPRQGTDTQYF. Complete variable domain (other parts from reference TRBV18 and TRBJ2-3): NAGVMQNPRHLVRRRGQEARLRCSPMKGHSHVYWYRQLPEEGLKFMVYLQKENIIDESGMPKERFSAEFPKEGPSILRIQQVVRGDSAAYFCASSPRQGTDTQYFGPGTRLTVL.

This clone occurred a few times. The chain couples TRBV9 to TRBJ2-7, with D maybe TRBD1 (5 bases). Germline V gene lookup returns CDR1 SGDLS and CDR2 YYNGEE. The CDR3 is 16 amino acids. The ends were cut back, 7 bases at V and 4 bases at J, with 24 bases in the middle. CDR3 DNA sequence: TGTGCCAGCTCTAACCCTGGGGCAGGGCTTAAGTACGAGCAGTACTTC. Translated: CASSNPGAGLKYEQYF.

V gene TRBV10-3 combines with J gene TRBJ2-5, with 7 bases lining up with TRBD1. The CDR3 sequence is 15 residues long. The germline V gene has CDR1 ENHRY and CDR2 SYGVKD. Trimming took 0 bases from V and 2 from J; bases not matched to a gene: 3. The CDR3 DNA reads as TGTGCCATCAGTGAGTCCTTGGGACAGCAAGAGACCCAGTACTTC. It yields the protein CAISESLGQQETQYF.

The chain links TRBV6-5 to TRBJ2-5; D is ambiguous. Germline V gene lookup returns CDR1 MNHEY and CDR2 SVGAGI. V gave up 2 bases and J gave up 5 bases, with 12 bases separating them. The CDR3 spans 14 residues. The CDR3 sequence: CASSYTAEAETQYF. The CDR3 DNA reads TGTGCCAGCAGTTACACTGCGGAAGCGGAGACCCAGTACTTC.

This chain links TRBV14 with TRBJ2-1; 11 bases align to TRBD2. Germline CDR1 SGHDN, CDR2 FVKESK. The J segment lost 0 bases and the V segment lost 3 bases, leaving 7 bases of the junction unmatched. The CDR3 runs to 18 residues. The CDR3 reads CASSQWTSGLYSYNEQFF. DNA of the CDR3: TGTGCCAGCAGCCAGTGGACTAGCGGGCTTTACTCCTACAATGAGCAGTTCTTC. The variable domain in full, completed from reference TRBV14 and TRBJ2-1, reads EAGVTQFPSHSVIEKGQTVTLRCDPISGHDNLYWYRRVMGKEIKFLLHFVKESKQDESGMPNNRFLAERTGGTYSTLKVQPAELEDSGVYFCASSQWTSGLYSYNEQFFGPGTRLTVL.

The V call is TRBV7-8, the J call TRBJ1-3; unclear D gene. V was pared by 1 base and J by 0 bases, with 16 bases between. CDR1 SGHVS and CDR2 FQNEAQ come from the germline V gene. The CDR3 is 18 amino acids. CDR3 in amino acids: CASSLGRRLGASGNTIYF. The DNA of the CDR3 is TGTGCCAGCAGCTTAGGCCGGCGGTTAGGCGCCTCTGGAAACACCATATATTTT.

The rearrangement joins TRBV30 to TRBJ2-3; D may be TRBD2 (6 bases). Trimming shortened V by 4 bases and J by 3 bases, and 14 bases separated the two germline ends. Germline assignment: CDR1 GTSNPN and CDR2 SVGIG (reference sequence). This CDR3 is 14 amino acids long. CDR3 sequence (DNA): TGTGCCTGGATTCGGGGGTTCCAGACAGATACGCAGTATTTT. Amino acid sequence: CAWIRGFQTDTQYF.

The chain couples TRBV19 to TRBJ2-5; 7 positions agree with TRBD1. The CDR3 loop spans 16 amino acids. The germline V gene encodes CDR1 LNHDA and CDR2 SQIVND (reference sequence). After removal of 5 bases from V and 3 bases from J, the junction contained 12 bases not matched to a gene. CDR3 DNA: TGTGCCAGTAGTGGACCACGGGACAGAATTGAAGAGACCCAGTACTTC. It codes for CASSGPRDRIEETQYF.

The chain uses TRBV27 and TRBJ2-1; 7 nucleotides align to TRBD2. Germline V lookup: CDR1 MNHEY, CDR2 SMNVEV (reference sequence). The V gene end was trimmed by 3 bases and the J gene end by 4 bases; junction bases not matched to a gene: 6. CDR3 length: 15 residues. The CDR3, as DNA: TGTGCCAGCAGTTTTCGGGGGGAAGGATACAATGAGCAGTTCTTC. Residues: CASSFRGEGYNEQFF.

CDR3 loop: CASRKGSNEQFF. In DNA form, the CDR3 reads TGCGCCAGCAGGAAGGGGTCCAATGAGCAGTTCTTC. The rearrangement joins TRBV4-1 to TRBJ2-1; TRBD1 might be the D (5 bases). V was cut by 6 bases and J by 6 bases, with 9 bases left in between. The CDR3 is 12 amino acids. CDR1 and CDR2 (germline): MGHRA, YSYEKL.

The chain has TRBV30 and TRBJ1-2; 11 nucleotides agree with TRBD1. V trimming: 8 bases; J trimming: 7 bases; junction bases outside the gene matches: 9. There are 13 residues in the CDR3. Per germline, CDR1 GTSNPN and CDR2 SVGIG (reference sequence). CDR3 residues: CARWDRGYSGYTF. CDR3 sequence (DNA): TGTGCCAGATGGGACAGGGGGTATAGTGGCTACACCTTC.

This chain links TRBV6-5 with TRBJ2-7; tentatively, D is TRBD2 (5 bases). This CDR3 region has 15 residues. The V end lost 0 bases, the J end lost 3 bases, and 12 bases lay between the germline ends. Germline values: CDR1 MNHEY, CDR2 SVGAGI. The CDR3 bases are TGTGCCAGCAGTTACTCTGGCACGAGGGTCTACGAGCAGTACTTC. As protein: CASSYSGTRVYEQYF.

The chain uses TRBV14 and TRBJ2-2; no definite D call. This CDR3 contains 17 residues. V was pared by 1 base and J by 4 bases, with 16 bases between. CDR1 is SGHDN, CDR2 FVKESK, per germline. CDR3 in DNA: TGTGCCAGCAGCCAAGTTCTGTTGGGCTCGAGCACCGGGGAGCTGTTTTTT. It translates to CASSQVLLGSSTGELFF.

This clone was counted once. The J gene is TRBJ1-2, the V gene TRBV9, with 7 positions matching TRBD1. Germline values: CDR1 SGDLS, CDR2 YYNGEE. V shed 3 bases and J 4 bases; nucleotides not matched to a gene: 6. The CDR3 spans 14 residues. The CDR3 coding sequence is TGTGCCAGCAGCGCTACCGCAGGGGGCTATGGCTACACCTTC. It specifies CASSATAGGYGYTF.